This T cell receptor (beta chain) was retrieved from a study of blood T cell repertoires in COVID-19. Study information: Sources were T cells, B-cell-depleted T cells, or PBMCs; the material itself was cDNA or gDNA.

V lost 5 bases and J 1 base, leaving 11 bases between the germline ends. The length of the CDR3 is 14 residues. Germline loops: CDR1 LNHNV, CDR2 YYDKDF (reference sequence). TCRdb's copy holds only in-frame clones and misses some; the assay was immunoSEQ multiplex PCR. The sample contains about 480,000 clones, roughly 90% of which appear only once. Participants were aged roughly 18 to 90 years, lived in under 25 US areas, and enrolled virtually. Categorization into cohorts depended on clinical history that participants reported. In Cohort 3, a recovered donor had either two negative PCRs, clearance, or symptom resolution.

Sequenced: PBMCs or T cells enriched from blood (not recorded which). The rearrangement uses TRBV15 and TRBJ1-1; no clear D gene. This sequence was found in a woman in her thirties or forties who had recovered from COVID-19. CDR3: CATSYRSGNTEAFF. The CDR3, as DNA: TGTGCCACCAGCTATCGTTCCGGGAACACTGAAGCTTTCTTT.